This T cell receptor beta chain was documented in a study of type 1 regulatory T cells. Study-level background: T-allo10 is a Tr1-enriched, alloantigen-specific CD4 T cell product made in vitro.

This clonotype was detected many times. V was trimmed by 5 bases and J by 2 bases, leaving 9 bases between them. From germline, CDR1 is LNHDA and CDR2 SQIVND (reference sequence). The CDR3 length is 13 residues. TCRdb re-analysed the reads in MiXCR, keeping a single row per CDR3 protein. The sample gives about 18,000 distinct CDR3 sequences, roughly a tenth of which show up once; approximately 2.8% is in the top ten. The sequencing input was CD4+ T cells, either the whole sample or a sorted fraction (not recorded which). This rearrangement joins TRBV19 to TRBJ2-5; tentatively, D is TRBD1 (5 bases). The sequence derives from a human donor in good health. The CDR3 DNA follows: TGTGCCAGTAGTCAGGGCCGTCAAGAGACCCAGTACTTC. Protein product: CASSQGRQETQYF.